At least ten counts were recorded for the clone carrying this TCR beta chain. Antigen: not known. This sample was taken from a study of T-cell reconstitution after alpha-beta-depleted transplantation in children. The authors prepared the TCRbeta library with unique molecular identifiers. TCRdb re-derived calls from the PCR reads in MiXCR, one entry per CDR3 protein. The sample lists approximately 520,000 distinct CDR3 sequences; approximately 10% were seen once. Study-level points and caveats: Alpha-beta T cells present about two months after transplant were reported to originate from several hundred expanded graft clones. A year had passed since transplant, and T-cell counts and diversity by then came mostly from newly produced T cells.

The sequences come from PBMCs, mostly from graft donor cells, collected 180 days after TCRalphabeta/CD19-depleted stem cell transplant. This clonotype was sampled from a female patient aged 2 to 10 who had a stem cell transplant for aplastic anemia, so the T cells may come from the graft donor.

The CDR3 reads CASSPTGNEQFF. DNA for the CDR3: TGTGCCAGCAGCCCCACGGGGAATGAGCAGTTCTTC. The chain employs TRBV11-3 and TRBJ2-1; D might be TRBD2 (5 bases). The CDR3 is made up of 12 amino acids. Per germline, CDR1 SGHNT and CDR2 YENEEA. Trimming cost V 5 bases and J 7 bases, with 9 bases left between them.